Listed below are T cell receptor beta chains from one sample, sequenced in a study of blood T cell repertoires in COVID-19. Sequencing used immunoSEQ multiplex PCR; TCRdb keeps in-frame clones, though not all of them. The sample has a few hundred thousand clones, approximately 83% seen once. Sequenced material: peripheral blood. These receptors all stem from a woman in her twenties or thirties with COVID-19, enrolled during active disease. Both conserved end residues are part of each CDR3. A D gene is named only where the DNA matches it firmly. Clone size is shown for a subset of rows, as once, few, many or a class of expanded clone.

TRBJ1-2	TRBV4-3	NA	TRBD1	CASSQAPGQQYGYTF	TGCGCCAGCAGCCAAGCACCGGGACAGCAATATGGCTACACCTTC
TRBJ1-1	TRBV7-2	NA	TRBD1	CASSPRTGVNTEAFF	TGTGCCAGCAGCCCTCGGACAGGGGTGAACACTGAAGCTTTCTTT
TRBJ2-5	TRBV10-3	NA	NA	CAGADSGQETQYF	TGTGCCGGGGCGGACAGCGGACAAGAGACCCAGTACTTC
TRBJ2-1	TRBV25-1	NA	TRBD2	CASGGAGESNNEQFF	TGTGCCAGCGGGGGAGCGGGAGAGTCAAACAATGAGCAGTTCTTC
TRBJ1-2	TRBV28	NA	TRBD1	CASRTGDYGYTF	TGTGCCAGCCGGACAGGGGACTATGGCTACACCTTC
TRBJ2-1	TRBV7-2	NA	NA	CASSSPRGAGFGNEQFF	TGTGCCAGCAGCTCCCCTCGGGGGGCGGGGTTCGGAAATGAGCAGTTCTTC
TRBJ1-1	TRBV19	NA	NA	CASSIERVNTEAFF	TGTGCCAGTAGTATAGAGAGGGTAAACACTGAAGCTTTCTTT
TRBJ2-1	TRBV5-1	NA	TRBD2	CASSGGTSALNEQFF	TGCGCCAGCAGCGGCGGGACTAGTGCTTTAAATGAGCAGTTCTTC
TRBJ2-1	TRBV12-3/TRBV12-4	NA	NA	CATQGLSYNEQFF	TGTGCCACCCAGGGACTCTCCTACAATGAGCAGTTCTTC
TRBJ1-1	TRBV5-1	NA	NA	CASSFGDTEAFF	TGCGCCAGCAGCTTCGGGGACACTGAAGCTTTCTTT
TRBJ1-1	TRBV11-2	NA	NA	CASSRGAGANTEAFF	TGTGCCAGCAGCCGGGGGGCAGGGGCGAACACTGAAGCTTTCTTT
TRBJ2-4	TRBV10-3	NA	NA	CAISESVSIQYF	TGTGCCATCAGTGAGTCGGTGAGCATTCAGTACTTC
TRBJ2-3	TRBV27	NA	TRBD1	CASSLTGDPDTQYF	TGTGCCAGCAGTTTGACAGGGGACCCAGATACGCAGTATTTT
TRBJ2-7	TRBV6-2/TRBV6-3	NA	TRBD1	CASSTGQGVYEQYF	TGTGCCAGCAGTACCGGACAGGGTGTGTACGAGCAGTACTTC
TRBJ2-7	TRBV7-2	NA	NA	CASSLGPASSYEQYF	TGTGCCAGCAGCTTAGGGCCAGCGAGCTCCTACGAGCAGTACTTC
TRBJ1-1	TRBV6-5	NA	NA	CASTSARHQNTEAFF	TGTGCCAGCACCTCTGCGCGACACCAGAACACTGAAGCTTTCTTT
TRBJ2-1	TRBV28	NA	NA	CASSLDTYNEQFF	TGTGCCAGCAGTTTAGACACCTACAATGAGCAGTTCTTC
TRBJ2-3	TRBV7-2	NA	TRBD2	CASSPWTSGRADTQYF	TGTGCCAGCAGCCCTTGGACTAGCGGGAGGGCAGATACGCAGTATTTT
TRBJ1-4	TRBV18	NA	NA	CASSHTRSGGEKLFF	TGTGCCAGCTCACATACCCGGTCGGGGGGTGAAAAACTGTTTTTT
TRBJ2-1	TRBV27	NA	TRBD2	CAIGTSAYNEQFF	TGTGCCATTGGGACTAGCGCCTACAATGAGCAGTTCTTC
TRBJ2-1	TRBV2	NA	TRBD2	CASSEAGRAHNEQFF	TGTGCCAGCAGTGAGGCCGGGAGGGCCCACAATGAGCAGTTCTTC
TRBJ1-5	TRBV5-4	NA	NA	CASSFQGLNQPQHF	TGTGCCAGCAGCTTTCAGGGGCTGAATCAGCCCCAGCATTTT
TRBJ1-6	TRBV5-4	few	NA	CASSPGGRGDNSPLHF	TGTGCCAGCAGCCCGGGAGGGAGGGGTGATAATTCACCCCTCCACTTT
TRBJ1-2	TRBV28	NA	NA	CASSLTGLRTF	TGTGCCAGCAGTTTGACAGGCCTCCGGACCTTC
TRBJ2-7	TRBV5-1	NA	NA	CASSLVAYEQYF	TGCGCCAGCAGCTTGGTAGCCTACGAGCAGTACTTC
TRBJ2-3	TRBV4-3	NA	NA	CASSQTPHGTDTQYF	TGCGCCAGCAGCCAAACTCCCCACGGCACAGATACGCAGTATTTT
TRBJ1-3	TRBV9	NA	NA	CASSISPSAGNTIYF	TGTGCCAGCAGCATTAGTCCCTCGGCTGGAAACACCATATATTTT
TRBJ2-1	TRBV7-9	NA	TRBD2	CASSSRLAPASSSYNEQFF	TGTGCCAGCAGCTCAAGACTAGCGCCCGCCTCTAGCTCCTACAATGAGCAGTTCTTC
TRBJ2-1	TRBV21-1	NA	NA	CASSHDGTSDRSSYNEQFF	TGTGCCAGCAGCCACGACGGGACATCGGACAGGAGCTCCTACAATGAGCAGTTCTTC
TRBJ1-5	TRBV24-1	few	NA	CATSMGGNQPQHF	TGTGCCACCTCAATGGGAGGCAATCAGCCCCAGCATTTT
TRBJ2-5	TRBV2	few	TRBD1	CASSDRGQGEETQYF	TGTGCCAGCAGTGACAGGGGACAGGGAGAAGAGACCCAGTACTTC
TRBJ2-3	TRBV2	few	TRBD2	CASGGSGRAGSTDTQYF	TGTGCCAGCGGAGGAAGCGGGAGGGCCGGGAGCACAGATACGCAGTATTTT
TRBJ1-1	TRBV5-8	NA	NA	CASSLWPRVGSTEAFF	TGTGCCAGCAGCTTGTGGCCCCGGGTGGGGAGCACTGAAGCTTTCTTT
TRBJ2-7	TRBV5-1	once	TRBD1	CASSFGQVGAYEQYF	TGCGCCAGCAGTTTCGGACAGGTTGGCGCCTACGAGCAGTACTTC
TRBJ2-1	TRBV12-5	NA	TRBD2	CASAPGLASANEQFF	TGTGCTAGTGCCCCAGGACTAGCCAGCGCCAATGAGCAGTTCTTC
TRBJ2-5	TRBV9	NA	NA	CASSVGDWEETQYF	TGTGCCAGCAGCGTAGGGGACTGGGAAGAGACCCAGTACTTC
TRBJ1-3	TRBV9	NA	TRBD1	CASSVAPPGQGAQGNTIYF	TGTGCCAGCAGCGTAGCTCCGCCGGGACAGGGGGCGCAGGGAAACACCATATATTTT
TRBJ1-1	TRBV11-2	NA	NA	CASSLEADTEAFF	TGTGCCAGCAGCTTAGAGGCAGACACTGAAGCTTTCTTT
TRBJ2-5	TRBV2	NA	NA	CASSRGRGLETQYF	TGTGCCAGCAGCCGGGGGAGGGGGTTAGAGACCCAGTACTTC
TRBJ1-3	TRBV10-3	NA	TRBD1	CAISAGTVGNTIYF	TGTGCCATCAGTGCGGGGACAGTAGGAAACACCATATATTTT
TRBJ2-1	TRBV7-7	NA	TRBD2	CASSPRLAGGPGNEQFF	TGTGCCAGCAGCCCGAGACTAGCGGGAGGGCCGGGAAATGAGCAGTTCTTC